Listed here are 30 T cell receptor beta chains from one sample, sequenced in a study of blood T cells in healthy people across ages. Together with a sample-barcoded 5' primer, a J-beta primer mix was included in a second PCR lasting about 6 to 11 cycles. Each CDR3 protein is one row after TCRdb ran MiXCR on the 5' RACE reads. The table records 650,000 to 900,000 distinct CDR3 sequences, about 59% of them present only once. The sequenced sample was blood. The receptors were sampled from a man aged 30-40 years in good health.

This clonotype has more than one count but fewer than ten. V gene TRBV7-2 combines with J gene TRBJ2-7; the D gene is possibly TRBD2 (6 bases). Germline V gives CDR1 SGHTA, CDR2 FQGNSA. V lost 8 bases and J lost 4, with 9 bases in between. The CDR3 sequence is 11 residues long. The CDR3 DNA reads TGTGCCAGCGGGGAGGTTTACGAGCAGTACTTC. Amino acids: CASGEVYEQYF.

On this clonotype: One end of the junction is discordant with germline, which a read error may explain. This rearrangement joins TRBV10-3 to TRBJ1-2; D is possibly TRBD1 (5 bases). The CDR3 covers 14 residues. Germline values: CDR1 ENHRY, CDR2 SYGVKD. CDR3 amino acids: CAIRGDGANHGYTF. The CDR3 DNA follows: TGTGCCATCAGAGGGGACGGAGCTAACCATGGCTACACCTTC.

The CDR3, as DNA: TGCAGTGCCCCTCGACAGGGAATCGATGAGCAGTTCTTC. Its protein product is CSAPRQGIDEQFF. This sequence joins TRBV20-1 and TRBJ2-1; 7 bases agree with TRBD1. This CDR3 contains 13 residues. Germline values: CDR1 DFQATT, CDR2 SNEGSKA (reference sequence). V was pared by 6 bases and J by 8 bases, with 10 bases of the junction left unmatched.

This clonotype has a single count. The J gene is TRBJ2-3, the V gene TRBV2; 7 bases agree with TRBD1. Germline CDR1 and CDR2: SNHLY and FYNNEI. This CDR3 region has 15 residues. V shed 2 bases, J shed 8 bases, and the junction held 10 bases outside the gene matches. The DNA of the CDR3 is TGTGCCAGCAGTGAAAGGGACAGTGGATGGGGTACGCAGTATTTT. This sequence encodes CASSERDSGWGTQYF.

This clonotype has just a few counts. The gene calls are TRBV27 and TRBJ1-5; D unclear. Germline V gene sequence: CDR1 MNHEY, CDR2 SMNVEV (reference sequence). Trimming removed 5 bases at V and 7 bases at J, with 12 bases between. The CDR3 extends over 13 amino acids. The CDR3 is CASSITGGQPQHF. CDR3 bases: TGTGCCAGCAGTATAACCGGCGGCCAGCCCCAGCATTTT.

The table lists this clonotype with a count of one. The rearrangement joins TRBV7-2 to TRBJ2-5; D tentatively reads TRBD1 or TRBD2 (5 bases each). Germline CDR1 SGHTA, CDR2 FQGNSA. V was clipped by 8 bases and J by 5 bases, with 24 bases between them. CDR3 length: 16 amino acids. The DNA of the CDR3 is TGTGCCAGCGGCCCCGGTGGGACCCTATACCGGGAGACCCAGTACTTC. Translated: CASGPGGTLYRETQYF.

CDR3 protein: CAARGNRASGPQHF. The CDR3 coding sequence is TGTGCCGCCAGGGGTAACAGGGCTTCGGGGCCCCAGCATTTT. V and J are TRBV10-3 and TRBJ1-5, with a weak D call TRBD1 (6 bases). V lost 11 bases, J lost 9 bases, and 23 bases lay in between. The CDR3 covers 14 residues. CDR1 and CDR2 (germline): ENHRY, SYGVKD.

V usage is TRBV18 and J usage is TRBJ2-1, with a possible D match to TRBD2 (5 bases). Germline-derived CDR1 and CDR2 are KGHSH and LQKENI. This CDR3 has 14 residues. The V end was cut by 0 bases, the J end by 7 bases, with 10 bases between. For the CDR3, the DNA is TGTGCCAGCTCACCACCGACGCGGGTAAATGAGCAGTTCTTC. It encodes CASSPPTRVNEQFF.

The sample holds a few counts of this clonotype. The rearrangement uses TRBV25-1 and TRBJ2-1, with unresolved D. The CDR3 covers 15 residues. With 1 base removed from V and 0 bases from J, the gap between germline ends came to 7 bases. Per the germline V gene, CDR1 is MGHDK and CDR2 is SYGVNS. Written as DNA, the CDR3 is TGTGCCAGCAGTGAATTCGACAACTCCTACAATGAGCAGTTCTTC. The encoded protein is CASSEFDNSYNEQFF.

The chain employs TRBV6-7 and TRBJ2-7, with D possibly TRBD1 on 6 matching bases. TRBV6-7 is an ORF, with its function uncertain. Trimming stripped 6 bases from V and 2 bases from J, with 14 bases between. This CDR3 spans 14 amino acids. The CDR3 bases are TGTGCCAGCAGCGACCGGGACAAGACCTACGAGCAGTACTTC. As protein: CASSDRDKTYEQYF.

This clonotype was found a few times. This rearrangement joins TRBV5-1 to TRBJ1-5; D is unresolved. Between the trimmed V and J ends, which lost 1 base and 3 bases, there was a span of 5 bases. Germline V gives CDR1 SGHRS, CDR2 YFSETQ. The CDR3 totals 13 residues. CDR3 amino acids: CASSLTLNQPQHF. CDR3 DNA: TGCGCCAGCAGCTTGACCCTCAATCAGCCCCAGCATTTT.

This clonotype was seen only a few times. J is TRBJ2-7 and V is TRBV2; weak D call: TRBD2 (5 bases). CDR1 and CDR2 from the germline V gene are SNHLY and FYNNEI. V was cut by 4 bases and J by 3 bases, with 13 bases left in between. CDR3 length equals 14 residues. The CDR3 protein is CASSADWLGYEQYF. CDR3 in DNA: TGTGCCAGCAGTGCGGACTGGCTGGGCTACGAGCAGTACTTC.

In this sample, this clonotype turned up a few times. V usage is TRBV29-1 and J usage is TRBJ1-2; D not certain. The germline V and J ends were trimmed by 5 bases and 4 bases, with 17 bases remaining between them. CDR3 length: 14 amino acids. In germline, CDR1 is SQVTM, CDR2 ANQGSEA. Written as DNA, the CDR3 is TGCAGCGTTAACCCTTCAGAGGTAACCTATGGCTACACCTTC. It yields the protein CSVNPSEVTYGYTF.

This chain links TRBV20-1 with TRBJ1-6; D is unresolved. The germline V and J ends were trimmed by 3 bases and 0 bases, with 9 bases remaining between them. CDR1 and CDR2 (germline): DFQATT, SNEGSKA (reference sequence). CDR3 size: 15 residues. The CDR3: CSARIGSSYNSPLHF. The CDR3 DNA follows: TGCAGTGCTAGGATCGGAAGCTCCTATAATTCACCCCTCCACTTT.

This clonotype appeared a few times. The chain has TRBV5-1 and TRBJ2-1, with D hard to call. The length of the CDR3 is 15 residues. Germline lookup yields CDR1 SGHRS and CDR2 YFSETQ. Trimming pared 0 bases from V and 4 bases from J, leaving 11 bases between. CDR3 protein: CASSLASRRYNEQFF. Written as DNA, the CDR3 is TGCGCCAGCAGCTTGGCCTCTAGACGGTACAATGAGCAGTTCTTC.

The chain employs TRBV18 and TRBJ2-1; D unresolved. V lost 1 base to trimming and J lost 0 bases, with 7 bases between them. The CDR3 is 15 residues long. Germline CDR1 reads KGHSH; CDR2 reads LQKENI. CDR3 coding DNA: TGTGCCAGCTCACCACAGGCCAGCTCCTACAATGAGCAGTTCTTC. This encodes CASSPQASSYNEQFF.

The chain combines TRBV28 with TRBJ2-3; 7 nucleotides match TRBD2. The CDR3 length is 15 residues. Trimming cost V 3 bases and J 3 bases; bases outside gene matches: 6. CDR1 and CDR2 (germline): MDHEN, SYDVKM. The DNA of the CDR3 is TGTGCCAGCAGTTTTGCACTAGCGATGACAGATACGCAGTATTTT. It yields the protein CASSFALAMTDTQYF.

The rearrangement joins TRBV15 to TRBJ2-1; D gene unclear. The CDR3 loop spans 12 amino acids. CDR1 is LNHNV, CDR2 YYDKDF, per germline (reference sequence). V gave up 4 bases and J gave up 15 bases, with 16 bases separating them. Here the CDR3 DNA reads TGTGCCACCAGCAAGGACGTCCACAACGTGTTCTTC. This codes for CATSKDVHNVFF.

The chain links TRBV6-2 or TRBV6-3 to TRBJ2-4; no reliable D call. The V and J ends lost 5 bases and 2 bases respectively, with 10 bases between them. Germline values: CDR1 MNHEY, CDR2 SVGEGT. The length of the CDR3 is 14 residues. This chain's CDR3 is CASSPGQTKNIQYF. The DNA of the CDR3 is TGTGCCAGCAGTCCTGGGCAGACCAAAAACATTCAGTACTTC.

This chain connects TRBV12-3 or TRBV12-4 to TRBJ1-5; D perhaps matches TRBD1 (5 bases). The CDR3 runs to 14 residues. Trimming pared 8 bases from V and 5 bases from J, leaving 16 bases between. The CDR3 loop is CASLKRDGDQPQHF. In DNA, the CDR3 is TGTGCCAGCCTTAAGAGGGACGGAGATCAGCCCCAGCATTTT.

As concerns this clonotype: The germline gene is not matched at one end of the junction; a read error may be the cause. The V gene is TRBV29-1, the J gene TRBJ2-2; D may match TRBD1 or TRBD2 (5 bases each). The V gene's germline CDR1 is SQVTM and CDR2 ANQGSEA. The CDR3 sequence is 11 residues long. CDR3 nucleotides: TGTAGCGCCAGGGACGCGGGGGAGCTGTTTTTT. This codes for CSARDAGELFF.

This sequence joins TRBV29-1 and TRBJ2-1; tentative D call: TRBD2 (5 bases). CDR1 SQVTM and CDR2 ANQGSEA come from the germline V gene. The V gene lost 7 bases and the J gene lost 5 bases, with 18 bases spanning the gap. CDR3 length: 14 residues. CDR3 amino acids: CSARSGRSDNEQFF. The CDR3, as DNA: TGCAGCGCCCGAAGCGGAAGGAGTGACAATGAGCAGTTCTTC.

V gene TRBV4-2 combines with J gene TRBJ2-1; 7 bases are shared with TRBD2. CDR1 is LGHNA, CDR2 YNFKEQ, per germline. Germline trimming cut 0 bases from V and 4 bases from J; bases unmatched to any gene: 6. The CDR3 loop spans 16 amino acids. Written as DNA, the CDR3 is TGTGCCAGCAGCCAAGAGACCGGGGGGACTTACAATGAGCAGTTCTTC. Translation: CASSQETGGTYNEQFF.

The rearrangement uses TRBV7-9 and TRBJ1-2; D is perhaps TRBD1 (6 bases). Deletions cut 1 base from V and 8 bases from J, with 17 bases between. The CDR3 contains 15 residues. The germline gives CDR1 SEHNR, CDR2 FQNEAQ (reference sequence). In DNA form, the CDR3 reads TGTGCCAGCAGCTTAGGAGGGCCACAGGGTTCGGGCTACACCTTC. It translates to CASSLGGPQGSGYTF. The entire variable domain, with the rest obtained from reference TRBV7-9 and TRBJ1-2, is as follows: DTGVSQNPRHKITKRGQNVTFRCDPISEHNRLYWYRQTLGQGPEFLTYFQNEAQLEKSRLLSDRFSAERPKGSFSTLEIQRTEQGDSAMYLCASSLGGPQGSGYTFGSGTRLTVV.

V and J are TRBV28 and TRBJ2-5; D uncertain. This CDR3 region has 16 residues. Germline V lookup: CDR1 MDHEN, CDR2 SYDVKM. The V gene lost 8 bases and the J gene lost 5 bases, with 24 bases spanning the gap. Written as DNA, the CDR3 is TGTGCCAGCCCTACCTTCAGACCACACCCTGGGGAGACCCAGTACTTC. This sequence encodes CASPTFRPHPGETQYF.

The chain is built from TRBV12-3 or TRBV12-4 and TRBJ2-7; weak D call: TRBD1 (6 bases). V lost 6 bases and J 4 bases, leaving 13 bases between the germline ends. This CDR3 has 13 amino acids. CDR3 DNA sequence: TGTGCCAGCAGGCCCTCAGGACAGTACGAGCAGTACTTC. It codes for CASRPSGQYEQYF.

This clonotype was observed once. The chain recombines TRBV6-5 with TRBJ2-5; 7 nucleotides agree with TRBD2. Germline loops: CDR1 MNHEY, CDR2 SVGAGI. This CDR3 has 10 residues. V was clipped by 7 bases and J by 11 bases; unmatched bases: 4. The CDR3 protein is CASKGREQYF. Here the CDR3 DNA reads TGTGCCAGCAAAGGGAGGGAGCAGTACTTC.

V and J are TRBV4-3 and TRBJ2-1, with a weak D call TRBD2 (6 bases). The CDR3 covers 14 residues. Germline CDR1 reads LGHNA; CDR2 reads YSLEER. V shed 4 bases and J shed 7 bases, with 14 bases lying between them. The CDR3 here is CASSLSTGVNEQFF. As DNA, the CDR3 is TGCGCCAGCAGCCTATCAACGGGGGTGAATGAGCAGTTCTTC.

The rearrangement uses TRBV29-1 and TRBJ2-7; D perhaps matches TRBD1 (5 bases). The last part of the DNA fits TRBJ2-5 better; the J call may be wrong. Per germline, CDR1 SQVTM and CDR2 ANQGSEA. The CDR3 sequence is 11 residues long. CDR3 in amino acids: CSVGQRETQYF. The CDR3 coding sequence is TGCAGCGTGGGGCAAAGGGAGACCCAGTACTTC.

This clonotype was seen only once. The CDR3 DNA follows: TGTGCCAGCAGTTCCAGCAGACAGGGCTCCTACGAGCAGTACTTC. The encoded protein is CASSSSRQGSYEQYF. V is TRBV2 and J is TRBJ2-7, with TRBD1 matching 7 bases. The CDR3 has 15 residues. Germline lookup yields CDR1 SNHLY and CDR2 FYNNEI. The V gene end was trimmed by 5 bases and the J gene end by 0 bases; junction bases not matched to a gene: 7.